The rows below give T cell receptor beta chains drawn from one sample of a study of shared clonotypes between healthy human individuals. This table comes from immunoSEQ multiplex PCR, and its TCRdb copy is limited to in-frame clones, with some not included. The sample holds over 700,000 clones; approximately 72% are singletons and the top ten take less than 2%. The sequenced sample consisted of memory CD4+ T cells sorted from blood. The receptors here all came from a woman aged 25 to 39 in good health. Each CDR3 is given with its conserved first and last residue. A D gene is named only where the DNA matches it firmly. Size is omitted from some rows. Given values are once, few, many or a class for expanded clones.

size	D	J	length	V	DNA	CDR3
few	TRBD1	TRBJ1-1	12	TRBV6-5	TGTGCCAGCAAACAGGGGAGGGGAGAAGCTTTCTTT	CASKQGRGEAFF
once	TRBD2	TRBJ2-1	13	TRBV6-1	TGTGCCAGCACCCAAACTAGCGGGAGCCACTTCTTCTTC	CASTQTSGSHFFF
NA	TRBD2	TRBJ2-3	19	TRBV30	TGTGCCTGGAGTCCCTCCTCTAGCGGGAGACCGCTTAGCACAGATACGCAGTATTTT	CAWSPSSSGRPLSTDTQYF
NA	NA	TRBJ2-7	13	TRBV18	TGTGCCAGCTCACCCACAGGGACCTACGAGCAGTACTTC	CASSPTGTYEQYF
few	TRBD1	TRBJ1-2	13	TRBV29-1	TGCAGCGTGAGGACAGGGGGCACTGAAGGCTACACCTTC	CSVRTGGTEGYTF
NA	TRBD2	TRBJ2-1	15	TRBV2	TGTGCCAGCAGCTTACCGTCTAGCGGGGGGCGTGAGCAGTTCTTC	CASSLPSSGGREQFF
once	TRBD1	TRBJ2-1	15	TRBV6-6	TGTGCCAGCCACCCTCCGGGACAGGTGACAAATGAGCAGTTCTTC	CASHPPGQVTNEQFF
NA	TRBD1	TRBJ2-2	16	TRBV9	TGTGCCAGCAGCGGTTTGAGGGACAGGGGCCTCGGGGAGCTGTTTTTT	CASSGLRDRGLGELFF
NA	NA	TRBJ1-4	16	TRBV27	TGTGCCAGCAGTTTAGGGGCGACAGGCCGAGGGGAAAAACTGTTTTTT	CASSLGATGRGEKLFF
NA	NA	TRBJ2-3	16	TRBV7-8	TGTGCCAGCAGCTTTTGGGGGGGGGCCGTCTCAGATACGCAGTATTTT	CASSFWGGAVSDTQYF
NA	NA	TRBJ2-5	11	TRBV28	TGTGCCAGCAGTTTAAAGGGGACCCAGTACTTC	CASSLKGTQYF
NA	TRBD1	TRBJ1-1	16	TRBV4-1	TGCGCCAGCAGCCAGAGAACAGGGGCCCTGAACACTGAAGCTTTCTTT	CASSQRTGALNTEAFF
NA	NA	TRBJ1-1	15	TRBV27	TGTGCCAGCAAGAACCACGGGCGGGTGAACACTGAAGCTTTCTTT	CASKNHGRVNTEAFF
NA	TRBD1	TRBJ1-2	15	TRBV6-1	TGTGCCAGCAGTCCACGGACAGGGTCAAACTATGGCTACACCTTC	CASSPRTGSNYGYTF
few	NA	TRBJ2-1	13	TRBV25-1	TGTGCCAGCGTTGGGCAAAGGGGAAATGAGCAGTTCTTC	CASVGQRGNEQFF
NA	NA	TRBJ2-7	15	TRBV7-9	TGTGCCAGCAGCGCTGCCTTCATGAGCTCCTACGAGCAGTACTTC	CASSAAFMSSYEQYF
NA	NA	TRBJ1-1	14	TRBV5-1	TGCGCCAGCAGCTTAGGTTCCCTGCCAGATGACGCTTTCTTT	CASSLGSLPDDAFF
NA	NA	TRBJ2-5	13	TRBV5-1	TGCGCCAGCAGCCCGGGATCCCAAGAGACCCAGTACTTC	CASSPGSQETQYF
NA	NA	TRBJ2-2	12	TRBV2	TGTGCCAGCAGTGAAAGATACGGGGAGCTGTTTTTT	CASSERYGELFF
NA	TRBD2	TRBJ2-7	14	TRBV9	TGTGCCAGCAGCGTCCGGGAGGGTGGCTACGAGCAGTACTTC	CASSVREGGYEQYF
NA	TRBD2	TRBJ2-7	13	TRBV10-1	TGCGCCAGCAGCCCGACTAGCGGGTACGAGCAGTACTTC	CASSPTSGYEQYF
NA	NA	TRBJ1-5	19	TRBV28	TGTGCCAGCCCCCCCGGCGTGGGTTCCCCGGAATGGGGGGACCAGCCCCAGCATTTT	CASPPGVGSPEWGDQPQHF
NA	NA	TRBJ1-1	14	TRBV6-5	TGTGCCAGCAGACCTTATCTAGGGGGCACTGAAGCTTTCTTT	CASRPYLGGTEAFF
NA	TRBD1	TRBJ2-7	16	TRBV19	TGTGCCAGTAGCCGCAGGGCAGGGGGCGACTCCTACGAGCAGTACTTC	CASSRRAGGDSYEQYF
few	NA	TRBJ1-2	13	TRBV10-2	TGCGCCAGCAGTGTCCTTAATAGGGATGGCTACACCTTC	CASSVLNRDGYTF
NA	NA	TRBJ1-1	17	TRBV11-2	TGTGCCAGCAGCTCTCCCCGACAGGAAGGTATGAACACTGAAGCTTTCTTT	CASSSPRQEGMNTEAFF
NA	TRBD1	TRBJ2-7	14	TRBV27	TGTGCCAGCAGTCCTCGGACAGGGGGAGGCGAGCAGTACTTC	CASSPRTGGGEQYF
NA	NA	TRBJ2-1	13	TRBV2	TGTGCCAGCAAGGGCAGCTCCTACAATGAGCAGTTCTTC	CASKGSSYNEQFF
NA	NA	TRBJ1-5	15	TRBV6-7	TGTGCCAGCATCCTATTCGGAGGGTCCCATCAGCCCCAGCATTTT	CASILFGGSHQPQHF
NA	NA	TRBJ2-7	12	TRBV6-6	TGTGCCAGCAGTTCTCCTGGTAACGAGCAGTACTTC	CASSSPGNEQYF
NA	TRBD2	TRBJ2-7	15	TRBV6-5	TGTGCCAGCAGTTCGACTAGCGGGCGTACCTACGAGCAGTACTTC	CASSSTSGRTYEQYF
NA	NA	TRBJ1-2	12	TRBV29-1	TGCAGCGTGGGGGGGGACATAGATGGCTACACCTTC	CSVGGDIDGYTF
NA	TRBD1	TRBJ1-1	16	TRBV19	TGTGCCAGTAGTATCCATGAGGGACAGGGATATCCTGAAGCTTTCTTT	CASSIHEGQGYPEAFF
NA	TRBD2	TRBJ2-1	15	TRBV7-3	TGTGCCAGCAGCCTAGATAGCGGGTTAGGTAGTGAGCAGTTCTTC	CASSLDSGLGSEQFF
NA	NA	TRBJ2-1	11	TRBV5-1	TGCGCCAGCAGCTTGCCCGGGGAGCAGTTCTTC	CASSLPGEQFF
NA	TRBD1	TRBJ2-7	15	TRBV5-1	TGCGCCAGCAGCTTTGGGGACAGGGACTCCTACGAGCAGTACTTC	CASSFGDRDSYEQYF
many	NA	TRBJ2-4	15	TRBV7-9	TGTGCCAGCAGCTCGAGGGGCGGGTCAGTAAACATTCAGTACTTC	CASSSRGGSVNIQYF
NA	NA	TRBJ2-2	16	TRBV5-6	TGTGCCAGCAGCGGAGGGAGGGACAGCTACACCGGGGAGCTGTTTTTT	CASSGGRDSYTGELFF
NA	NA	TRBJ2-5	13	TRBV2	TGTGCCAGCAAGGGGGGGGCTGGCGAGACCCAGTACTTC	CASKGGAGETQYF
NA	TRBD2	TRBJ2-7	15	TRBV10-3	TGTGCCATCAGTCAACTGGGACTAGTTCTGGACGAGCAGTACTTC	CAISQLGLVLDEQYF
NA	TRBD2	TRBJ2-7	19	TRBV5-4	TGTGCCAGCAGCCGACCAGGACTCCCAGGACTAGCGGGAGGGCTCGAGCAGTACTTC	CASSRPGLPGLAGGLEQYF
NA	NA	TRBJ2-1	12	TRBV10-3	TGTGCCATCAGTGAGGACCCCGTGGTGCAGTTCTTC	CAISEDPVVQFF
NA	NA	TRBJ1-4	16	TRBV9	TGTGCCAGCAGCGTAGGGGGGGTACAGGCCGGAGAAAAACTGTTTTTT	CASSVGGVQAGEKLFF
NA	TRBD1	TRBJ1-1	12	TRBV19	TGTGCCAGTACCTCGGACAGGGGAAAAGCTTTCTTT	CASTSDRGKAFF
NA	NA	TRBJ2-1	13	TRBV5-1	TGCGCCAGCAGCTTGGAACCCCCCGGGGGGCAGTTCTTC	CASSLEPPGGQFF
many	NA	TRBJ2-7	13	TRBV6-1	TGTGCCAGCAGTGAGCCCCTCTCCAGGGAGCAGTACTTC	CASSEPLSREQYF
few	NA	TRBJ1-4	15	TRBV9	TGTGCCAGCAGCGTAACCCCAGGGGATGATGAAAAACTGTTTTTT	CASSVTPGDDEKLFF
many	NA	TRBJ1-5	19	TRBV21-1	TGTGCCAGCAGCAAAGTTTTGGAGTGGCGAGGGTTAAGCAATCAGCCCCAGCATTTT	CASSKVLEWRGLSNQPQHF
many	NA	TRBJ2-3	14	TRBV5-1	TGCGCCAGCAGCCCTGGACCAAGCACAGATACGCAGTATTTT	CASSPGPSTDTQYF
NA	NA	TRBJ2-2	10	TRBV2	TGTGCCGGATACACCGGGGAGCTGTTTTTT	CAGYTGELFF